This T cell receptor beta chain was identified during a study of cytomegalovirus exposure and HLA in healthy donors. This clone was counted a few times. Germline trimming cut 5 bases from V and 8 bases from J; bases unmatched to any gene: 12. Germline V gives CDR1 SGHTA, CDR2 FQGTGA. The CDR3 runs to 16 residues. 13 Jbeta primers and 60 Vbeta primers were used for the PCR. TCRdb's table, derived via immunoSEQ multiplex PCR, lists solely in-frame clones and lacks some. Here the sample spans under 200,000 clones, approximately 65% being singletons. Source material: PBMCs. J is TRBJ2-1 and V is TRBV7-3; 10 bases match TRBD2. This TCR was sampled from a man aged 35-49 years in good health and CMV-seronegative. CDR3 amino acids: CASSPDKAGGRYEQFF. The CDR3 DNA sequence: TGTGCCAGCAGCCCCGATAAAGCGGGAGGGCGGTATGAGCAGTTCTTC. Full variable domain (rest looked up from reference TRBV7-3 and TRBJ2-1): GAGVSQTPSNKVTEKGKYVELRCDPISGHTALYWYRQSLGQGPEFLIYFQGTGAADDSGLPNDRFFAVRPEGSVSTLKIQRTERGDSAVYLCASSPDKAGGRYEQFFGPGTRLTVL.